This T cell receptor (beta chain) was sequenced for a study of blood T cell repertoires in COVID-19. The wider study: Samples came from the United States, Italy and Spain, spanning acute and convalescent COVID-19. T cells, B-cell-depleted T cells, or PBMCs supplied cDNA or gDNA.

The CDR3 has 14 residues. Trimming removed 2 bases from V and 8 bases from J; junction bases left unmatched: 3. Germline CDR1 reads SGDLS; CDR2 reads YYNGEE. In the original workflow: Quantification of nucleated cells was approximated via reference gene primer amplification. Sequencing was performed with immunoSEQ multiplex PCR; in TCRdb, only in-frame clones are kept and a portion is missing. That table is the source of V, J and clone size, and D and trimming were worked out from the DNA. Of around 55,000 clones in the sample, 90% were seen once. This clone appeared once. Sequences were obtained from peripheral blood. The rearrangement uses TRBV9 and TRBJ2-1, with 11 nucleotides matching TRBD1. This clonotype originated in a man in his forties with acute or convalescent COVID-19. The CDR3 DNA follows: TGTGCCAGCAGCGTTGGACAGGGGGCTTATGAGCAGTTCTTC. Translated, it gives CASSVGQGAYEQFF.